This TCR beta chain was identified during a study of cytomegalovirus exposure and HLA in healthy donors. In the PCR, 60 Vbeta and 13 Jbeta primers were used. Assay: immunoSEQ multiplex PCR; the TCRdb copy retains only in-frame clones and omits some. The table has about 110,000 clones, 55% to 75% seen once; the top ten hold 8.5% to 9.5%. The CDR3 loop spans 15 amino acids. Per the germline V gene, CDR1 is SGHRS and CDR2 is YFSETQ. V lost 2 bases to trimming and J lost 3 bases, with 13 bases between them. The sequencing input was PBMCs. The chain combines TRBV5-1 with TRBJ2-3; perhaps TRBD2 as D (6 bases). The sequence was obtained from a man between 25 and 39 years old in good health and CMV-seropositive. CDR3 loop: CASSFGGKRTDTQYF. The CDR3 bases are TGCGCCAGCAGCTTCGGGGGAAAGAGGACAGATACGCAGTATTTT.